The 24 T cell receptor beta chains listed next were all sequenced from one sample in a study of long-term antiretroviral therapy in people with HIV. This was the immunoSEQ v3.0 assay at survey level. The protocol was immunoSEQ multiplex PCR, while the TCRdb copy is restricted to in-frame clones and leaves out a portion. The repertoire has 13,000 to 15,000 clones, 82% of them found once; the top ten carry roughly 15%. The sequencing used unsorted PBMCs, collected 1.8 years before starting antiretroviral therapy. The receptors were sampled from a middle-aged woman with HIV.

The chain links TRBV30 to TRBJ1-4; D is uncertain. Germline V gene lookup returns CDR1 GTSNPN and CDR2 SVGIG (reference sequence). V was shortened by 7 bases and J by 10 bases, with 22 bases between the two germline ends. The CDR3 totals 14 residues. CDR3 protein: CALKRLSSGGKLFF. As DNA, the CDR3 is TGTGCCTTGAAGAGGCTGAGCTCCGGCGGAAAACTGTTTTTT.

The rearrangement joins TRBV7-9 to TRBJ2-7; 9 nucleotides match TRBD1. CDR1 is SEHNR, CDR2 FQNEAQ, per germline (reference sequence). V gave up 8 bases and J gave up 0 bases; unmatched junction bases: 5. This CDR3 contains 14 residues. As DNA, the CDR3 is TGTGCCAGCGTCGGGACAGGGACCTCCTACGAGCAGTACTTC. Translation: CASVGTGTSYEQYF.

V and J are TRBV7-2 and TRBJ2-4; D call uncertain. From germline, CDR1 is SGHTA and CDR2 FQGNSA. Trimming removed 5 bases at V and 8 bases at J, with 13 bases between. CDR3 length equals 13 residues. CDR3 residues: CASSLRTMDIQYF. Written as DNA, the CDR3 is TGTGCCAGCAGCCTACGGACCATGGACATTCAGTACTTC.

The chain joins TRBV27 to TRBJ2-7; D is ambiguous. The V end was cut by 7 bases, the J end by 1 base, with 11 bases between. The CDR3 is made up of 13 amino acids. CDR1 is MNHEY and CDR2 is SMNVEV in the germline V gene (reference sequence). The CDR3 spells CASMAANSYEQYF. For the CDR3, the DNA is TGTGCCAGCATGGCAGCGAATTCCTACGAGCAGTACTTC.

Points on this clone: The junction shows a germline mismatch at one end, possibly a read error. The CDR3 loop reads CASSLGVYGRTRSFF. CDR3 DNA sequence: TGTGCCAGCAGCTTGGGGGTGTACGGGCGCACTCGCTCCTTCTTC. This sequence joins TRBV5-6 and TRBJ1-2; D unresolved. This CDR3 has 15 residues. CDR1 and CDR2 from the germline V gene are SGHDT and YYEEEE.

The chain links TRBV5-1 to TRBJ2-6, with unresolved D. Germline CDR1 SGHRS, CDR2 YFSETQ. V lost 2 bases and J 4 bases, leaving 10 bases between the germline ends. The CDR3 runs to 15 residues. The CDR3 reads CASSFSVIGANVLTF. The CDR3 DNA reads TGCGCCAGCAGCTTCTCGGTGATAGGGGCCAACGTCCTGACTTTC.

This clone was observed a single time. The junction does not match germline at one end; this may be a read error. This chain links TRBV7-3 with TRBJ2-3, with D possibly called TRBD1 or TRBD2 (5 bases each). The germline gives CDR1 SGHTA, CDR2 FQGTGA. The CDR3 consists of 15 residues. CDR3 loop: CASSYSGANTNTQYF. CDR3 nucleotide sequence: TGTGCCAGCAGCTACTCCGGGGCTAACACAAATACGCAGTATTTT.

The chain is built from TRBV19 and TRBJ1-5; 10 positions match TRBD1. Germline-derived CDR1 and CDR2 are LNHDA and SQIVND (reference sequence). Unmatched junction bases numbered 12, after V lost 11 bases and J lost 5 bases. CDR3 length equals 15 residues. CDR3 region: CAANPKTGGHQPQHF. CDR3 nucleotide sequence: TGTGCCGCTAACCCTAAGACAGGGGGCCATCAGCCCCAGCATTTT.

The genes are TRBV28 and TRBJ2-1; the match to TRBD2 covers 7 bases. The CDR3 loop spans 14 amino acids. From germline, CDR1 is MDHEN and CDR2 SYDVKM. V was clipped by 7 bases and J by 2 bases; unmatched bases: 5. CDR3 loop: CASTGGGTYNEQFF. The CDR3 nucleotides are TGTGCCAGCACGGGCGGGGGTACCTACAATGAGCAGTTCTTC.

The chain joins TRBV18 to TRBJ2-5; 11 nucleotides align to TRBD2. The length of the CDR3 is 15 residues. Germline trimming cut 3 bases from V and 5 bases from J; bases unmatched to any gene: 5. Germline V lookup: CDR1 KGHSH, CDR2 LQKENI. The CDR3, as DNA: TGTGCCAGCTCACCTAGCGGGAGGGCCTCCGAGACCCAGTACTTC. Protein product: CASSPSGRASETQYF.

This clone was seen only a few times. The chain combines TRBV6-1 with TRBJ2-7; 7 bases are shared with TRBD1. The CDR3 loop spans 12 amino acids. J lost 3 bases, V lost 9 bases, and 5 bases had no gene match. Germline CDR1 is MNHNS and CDR2 is SASEGT. The CDR3 bases are TGTGCCAGTCGGGACAGTTACTACGAGCAGTACTTC. Translation gives CASRDSYYEQYF.

Sample share makes this clone medium-sized. The chain recombines TRBV4-2 with TRBJ2-1; D might be TRBD2 (5 bases). The V end lost 0 bases, the J end lost 10 bases, and 16 bases lay between the germline ends. This CDR3 region has 15 residues. Germline-derived CDR1 and CDR2 are LGHNA and YNFKEQ. For the CDR3, the DNA is TGTGCCAGCAGCCAAGATACGGTCAATCAGCGGGAGCAGTTCTTC. It codes for CASSQDTVNQREQFF.

The V call is TRBV27, the J call TRBJ2-7; 8 nucleotides align to TRBD1. Germline lookup yields CDR1 MNHEY and CDR2 SMNVEV (reference sequence). The CDR3 runs to 14 residues. Unmatched junction bases numbered 6, after V lost 5 bases and J lost 3 bases. The CDR3 DNA is TGTGCCAGCAGTCTTTCAGGGGGCAGCTACGAGCAGTACTTC. It specifies CASSLSGGSYEQYF.

This chain joins TRBV5-1 and TRBJ2-5; D perhaps matches TRBD1 (6 bases). CDR1 and CDR2 (germline): SGHRS, YFSETQ. The CDR3 runs to 15 residues. Trimming pared 3 bases from V and 5 bases from J, leaving 17 bases between. The CDR3 reads CASSSQGQYRETQYF. CDR3 nucleotides: TGCGCCAGCAGCTCCCAGGGGCAATATAGGGAGACCCAGTACTTC.

This clone was recorded a few times. The V call is TRBV12-5, the J call TRBJ2-2; D remains ambiguous. The CDR3 covers 16 residues. V lost 0 bases and J 3 bases, leaving 11 bases between the germline ends. Germline CDR1 and CDR2: LGHNT and FRNRAP. CDR3 amino acids: CASGLVPNSHTGELFF. CDR3 in DNA: TGTGCTAGTGGTTTGGTACCAAACAGCCACACCGGGGAGCTGTTTTTT.

The chain links TRBV25-1 to TRBJ2-2, with 7 bases lining up with TRBD1. The CDR3 sequence is 17 residues long. Germline-derived CDR1 and CDR2 are MGHDK and SYGVNS. Trimming cost V 4 bases and J 3 bases; bases outside gene matches: 11. DNA for the CDR3: TGTGCCAGCAGTGTTGGAAGGGGGCTAAGGTACACCGGGGAGCTGTTTTTT. Its protein is CASSVGRGLRYTGELFF.

The chain has TRBV27 and TRBJ1-1, with 8 bases identical to TRBD1. J lost 3 bases, V lost 5 bases, and 8 bases had no gene match. There are 15 residues in the CDR3. In germline, CDR1 is MNHEY, CDR2 SMNVEV (reference sequence). Here the CDR3 reads CASSTRQGLDTEAFF. DNA for the CDR3: TGTGCCAGCAGTACAAGACAGGGGTTGGACACTGAAGCTTTCTTT.

The chain joins TRBV28 to TRBJ1-5; D might be TRBD1 (6 bases). The CDR3 loop spans 17 amino acids. V was shortened by 6 bases and J by 0 bases, with 18 bases between the two germline ends. CDR1 and CDR2 (germline): MDHEN, SYDVKM. DNA of the CDR3: TGTGCCAGCAGGATGGGGGCGGCTTTTAATAGCAATCAGCCCCAGCATTTT. Its translation: CASRMGAAFNSNQPQHF.

This chain links TRBV4-1 with TRBJ2-5; D might be TRBD1 (5 bases). Germline lookup yields CDR1 MGHRA and CDR2 YSYEKL. The CDR3 has 15 residues. V was shortened by 1 base and J by 2 bases, with 11 bases between the two germline ends. The CDR3 loop reads CASSQGLGPQETQYF. DNA for the CDR3: TGCGCCAGCAGCCAAGGGTTGGGGCCTCAAGAGACCCAGTACTTC.

In DNA, the CDR3 is TGTGCCAGCAGTTTAACAGGGGCTGGCTACACCTTC. It translates to CASSLTGAGYTF. The chain is built from TRBV28 and TRBJ1-2; 7 bases align to TRBD1. The germline CDR1 and CDR2 sequences are MDHEN and SYDVKM. V shed 2 bases and J 7 bases; nucleotides not matched to a gene: 1. CDR3 length: 12 amino acids.

The chain couples TRBV5-1 to TRBJ2-7, with 9 nucleotides matching TRBD2. Unmatched junction bases numbered 9, after V lost 0 bases and J lost 2 bases. CDR1 is SGHRS and CDR2 is YFSETQ in the germline V gene. The CDR3 has 17 amino acids. The CDR3 reads CASSLVSGRSGTYEQYF. CDR3 DNA: TGCGCCAGCAGCTTGGTTAGCGGGAGAAGTGGGACCTACGAGCAGTACTTC.

V gene TRBV14 combines with J gene TRBJ2-7; D gene uncertain. Trimming left V 5 bases short and J 0 bases short, with 8 bases between. CDR1 is SGHDN, CDR2 FVKESK, per germline. This CDR3 region has 13 residues. CDR3 in amino acids: CASSSLDSYEQYF. The CDR3, as DNA: TGTGCCAGCAGCTCCCTGGACTCCTACGAGCAGTACTTC.

The chain couples TRBV6-1 to TRBJ2-1, with 7 bases identical to TRBD2. The CDR3 spans 14 residues. The trim removed 4 bases at V and 9 bases at J, leaving 9 bases unmatched. Germline loops: CDR1 MNHNS, CDR2 SASEGT. CDR3: CASSGLAEWGEQFF. The CDR3 bases are TGTGCCAGCAGTGGCCTAGCGGAGTGGGGTGAGCAGTTCTTC.

The rearrangement links TRBV27 to TRBJ1-3; TRBD1 matches at 8 bases. The V gene end was trimmed by 5 bases and the J gene end by 4 bases; junction bases not matched to a gene: 7. The CDR3 sequence is 15 residues long. Germline V CDR1 and CDR2: MNHEY, SMNVEV (reference sequence). CDR3 sequence: CASSPRQGQGNTIYF. DNA of the CDR3: TGTGCCAGCAGTCCCAGACAGGGGCAGGGAAACACCATATATTTT.